This TCR beta chain was sequenced for a study of blood T cells in healthy people across ages. Points from the study as a whole: Across samples, TCR beta diversity tracked strongly with naive T cell percentage.

A few counts support this clonotype. Its target is not known. Sample-barcoded 5' priming and a J-beta primer mix drove a second PCR of about 6 to 12 cycles. Each CDR3 protein gets one entry after TCRdb re-called the 5' RACE reads with MiXCR. Altogether some 760,000 distinct CDR3 sequences are present, 25% being singletons, with the ten largest covering under 4.5%. Germline V gene data show CDR1 as SGHAT and CDR2 as FQNNGV. This CDR3 comprises 14 residues. The sample was also linked to a second study, of T cells of mothers and their children.

This TCR was sampled from a boy aged 5 to 17 in good health. The V call is TRBV11-2, the J call TRBJ2-5; 11 nucleotides match TRBD1. Gene TRBJ2-1 matches the end of the DNA better, so the J call may be wrong. Sequences were obtained from blood. CDR3: CASSYGQGAYEQFF. The CDR3 nucleotides are TGTGCCAGCTCCTACGGACAGGGGGCGTATGAGCAGTTCTTC.